This T cell receptor (beta chain) was sequenced for a study of T cell responses to AZD1222 COVID-19 vaccine (dated by TCRdb to about 2021). For context, the study as a whole: A total of under 250 trial participants underwent TCR sequencing, of whom approximately 200 had received two doses of AZD1222 and about 25 had received two doses of the MenACWY control vaccine. Trial participants were enrolled by age into 18-55, 56-69 and 70-plus year subgroups, with roughly 150, 30 and 60 TCR-sequenced participants respectively. The investigation overall reported the following: Reportedly, almost half of the unique spike-specific TCRs recognized epitopes lying outside the regions that are mutated in the B.1.351 and B.1.1.7 variants. Participants were mostly white British, with more females than males. The authors suggested clonal diversity may have been underestimated. The 56-69-year group was small, and its depth increase did not reach significance, likely because of low power. No day 14 peak-response samples were available, so repertoires were characterized only after the peak T cell response. The whole spike protein was spanned by vaccine-associated CD4 TCRs, and dominant responses were seen in regions 160-218 and 743-854. A significant rise in spike-specific TCR breadth and depth was observed after two AZD1222 doses relative to day 0 and relative to MenACWY recipients. Conclusions about previously exposed vaccinees were limited because only a handful of AZD1222 recipients were SARS-CoV-2 seropositive at baseline.

The meaning of the sample's time point label: about 28 days (+/-7) after the second vaccine dose. AZD1222 recipients given second doses at about 4 weeks or at about 12 weeks were pooled, since spike-specific TCR depth and breadth were not found to differ between the two schedules. Vaccinee samples came from UK trials COV001 and COV002, including a single-blind randomized controlled phase 2/3 trial of AZD1222 (ChAdOx1 nCoV-19) in healthy adults. For TCRbeta chain sequencing, PBMC samples were collected from trial participants at day 0 and at day 28 after the second dose. Regarding this clone: Its antigen remains undetermined. Per-base qualities were not stored, and no clone one base away is much larger.

V gives up 5 bases and J gives up 5 bases, and the segment between their germline ends measures 9 bases. The germline V gene encodes CDR1 SGHNT and CDR2 YENEEA. The CDR3, from cysteine to phenylalanine, totals 12 residues. Only the CDR3 portion is preserved as DNA: 36 bases, with reading frame beginning at the first base. The CDR3 regions of human TCRbeta chains were subjected to immunosequencing. The authors' pipeline ran thus. Repertoire TCRs were matched against a reference library of SARS-CoV-2-specific TCRs generated with the MIRA antigen-specificity platform. Breadth was defined as the fraction of unique TCRs that were SARS-CoV-2-associated, and depth was defined as the fraction of total T cells that were SARS-CoV-2-associated. Using the MIRA data, each spike-specific TCR was assigned both to the spike region to which the TCR was reactive and to a CD4 or CD8 class. Log10-transformed breadth and depth values were compared by one-way ANOVA with Sidak's multiple comparisons tests. As stored in TCRdb, this immuneACCESS dataset retains in-frame rearrangements with V and J assigned. A fraction of the clones does not appear; measured against another copy, unresolved V genes explain less than half of the discrepancy, and the remainder lacks a known reason. That table is the source of V, J and clone size, and D and trimming were worked out from the DNA. The sample yields approximately 130,000 clones; approximately 85% were counted once. The ten largest clones represent about 6% of the sample.

The chain couples TRBV11-3 to TRBJ1-2, and the D gene may be TRBD1, 6 bases matching. This specimen consisted of peripheral blood, obtained 28 days after the second AZD1222 dose. The TCR was taken from an adult who received the AZD1222 COVID-19 vaccine. The CDR3 loop reads CASSTTGYGYTF. The base sequence is TGTGCCAGCAGCACGACAGGATATGGCTACACCTTC.